The entry that follows covers one T cell receptor (beta chain) sequence. Its specificity is not known. These data originate in a study of shared clonotypes between healthy human individuals. Findings of the study overall: Limited genetic and exposure-history diversity came from having few donors.

The method was immunoSEQ multiplex PCR; TCRdb's version includes in-frame clones alone and lacks a portion of them. The sample yields approximately 500,000 clones, more than 65% seen once. The sample taken for sequencing was PBMCs. This clonotype was sampled from a middle-aged woman in good health. Some clones in this sample may be carry-over from other donors' samples.

The CDR3 bases are TGTGCCAGCAGCTCCACCACGGGGGAACTTAATGAAAAACTGTTTTTT. It specifies CASSSTTGELNEKLFF. The rearrangement joins TRBV9 to TRBJ1-4; maybe TRBD1 (5 bases). V lost 4 bases and J lost 4, with 17 bases in between. Germline V CDR1 and CDR2: SGDLS, YYNGEE. This CDR3 region has 16 residues.